This T cell receptor (beta chain) is drawn from a study of blood T cell repertoires in COVID-19. About the study: The cDNA or gDNA used as material had been derived from T cells, B-cell-depleted T cells, or PBMCs.

Trimming left V 4 bases short and J 4 bases short, with 25 bases between. This CDR3 spans 18 amino acids. Germline CDR1 and CDR2: KGHSH and LQKENI. Authors' processing steps: Amplification of reference gene primers provided the estimated nucleated cell counts. TCRdb's copy holds only in-frame clones and misses some; the assay was immunoSEQ multiplex PCR. V and J calls plus clone size are reproduced from that table; the DNA served to infer D and trimming. The sample holds roughly 46,000 clones; approximately 90% are singletons and the top ten take 3.1%. Clinical history reported by participants formed the basis on which cohorts were assigned. Recovered status applied to Cohort 3 donors who had two consecutive negative PCRs. It also applied to those with clearance or with symptom resolution.

The sequence was obtained from a woman between 50 and 59 years old who had recovered from COVID-19. The rearrangement uses TRBV18 and TRBJ1-2; perhaps TRBD1 as D (5 bases). Specimen: PBMCs or T cells enriched from blood (not recorded which). CDR3 coding DNA: TGTGCCAGCTCACTCACATACCAGTCATCCAGGGCCCTCTATGGCTACACCTTC. It yields the protein CASSLTYQSSRALYGYTF.